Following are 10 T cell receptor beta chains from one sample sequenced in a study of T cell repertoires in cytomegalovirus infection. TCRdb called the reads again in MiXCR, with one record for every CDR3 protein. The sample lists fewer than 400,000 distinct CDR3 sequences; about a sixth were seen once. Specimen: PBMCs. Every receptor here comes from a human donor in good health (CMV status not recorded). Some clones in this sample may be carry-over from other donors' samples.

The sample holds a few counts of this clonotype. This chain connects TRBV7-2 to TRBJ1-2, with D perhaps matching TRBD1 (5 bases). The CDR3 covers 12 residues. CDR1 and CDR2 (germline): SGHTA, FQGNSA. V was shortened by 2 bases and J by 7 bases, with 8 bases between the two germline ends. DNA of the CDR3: TGTGCCAGCAGCTTAAGTGGGGGTGGCTACACCTTC. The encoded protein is CASSLSGGGYTF. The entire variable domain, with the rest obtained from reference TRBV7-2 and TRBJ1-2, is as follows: GAGVSQSPSNKVTEKGKDVELRCDPISGHTALYWYRQSLGQGLEFLIYFQGNSAPDKSGLPSDRFSAERTGGSVSTLTIQRTQQEDSAVYLCASSLSGGGYTFGSGTRLTVV.

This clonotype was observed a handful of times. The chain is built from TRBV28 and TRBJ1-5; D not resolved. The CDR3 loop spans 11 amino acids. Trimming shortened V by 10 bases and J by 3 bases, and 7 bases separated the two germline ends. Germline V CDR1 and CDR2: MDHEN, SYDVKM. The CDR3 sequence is CATRDNQPQHF. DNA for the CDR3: TGTGCCACCAGAGACAATCAGCCCCAGCATTTT.

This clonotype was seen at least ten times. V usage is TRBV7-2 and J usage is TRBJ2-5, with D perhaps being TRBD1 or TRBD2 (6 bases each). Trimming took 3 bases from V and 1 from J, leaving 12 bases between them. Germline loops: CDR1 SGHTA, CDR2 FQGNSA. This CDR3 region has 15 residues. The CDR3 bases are TGTGCCAGCAGCTTTTCTCGGGGGCGCCAAGAGACCCAGTACTTC. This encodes CASSFSRGRQETQYF.

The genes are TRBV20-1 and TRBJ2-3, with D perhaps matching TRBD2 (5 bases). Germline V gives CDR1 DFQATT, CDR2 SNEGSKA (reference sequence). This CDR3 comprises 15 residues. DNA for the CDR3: TGCAGCCGTGCCCCCCCGGGATATGGCACAGATACGCAGTATTTT. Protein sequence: CSRAPPGYGTDTQYF.

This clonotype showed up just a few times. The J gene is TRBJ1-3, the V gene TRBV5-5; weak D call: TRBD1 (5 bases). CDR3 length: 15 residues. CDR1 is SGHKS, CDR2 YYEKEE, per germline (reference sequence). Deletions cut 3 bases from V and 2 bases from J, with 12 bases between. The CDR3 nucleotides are TGTGCCAGCAGCTCCGGGGGTATCGCTGGAAACACCATATATTTT. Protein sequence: CASSSGGIAGNTIYF.

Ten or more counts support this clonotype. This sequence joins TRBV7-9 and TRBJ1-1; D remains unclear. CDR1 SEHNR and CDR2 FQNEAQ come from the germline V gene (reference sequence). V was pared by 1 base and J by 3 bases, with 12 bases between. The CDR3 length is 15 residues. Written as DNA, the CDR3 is TGTGCCAGCAGCTTAGGGTCCCACGGGGACACTGAAGCTTTCTTT. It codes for CASSLGSHGDTEAFF.

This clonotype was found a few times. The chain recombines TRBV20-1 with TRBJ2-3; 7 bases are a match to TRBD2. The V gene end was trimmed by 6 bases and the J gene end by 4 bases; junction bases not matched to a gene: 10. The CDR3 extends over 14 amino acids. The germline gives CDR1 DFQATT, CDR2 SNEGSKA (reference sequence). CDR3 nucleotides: TGCAGTGCCTTAGCGGGCAGGGCCCCAGATACGCAGTATTTT. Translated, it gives CSALAGRAPDTQYF.

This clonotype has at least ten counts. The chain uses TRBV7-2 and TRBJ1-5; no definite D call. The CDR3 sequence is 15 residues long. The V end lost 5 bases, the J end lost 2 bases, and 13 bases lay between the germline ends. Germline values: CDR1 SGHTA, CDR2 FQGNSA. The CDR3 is CASSHDRGGNQPQHF. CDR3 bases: TGTGCCAGCAGCCATGATCGGGGAGGCAATCAGCCCCAGCATTTT.

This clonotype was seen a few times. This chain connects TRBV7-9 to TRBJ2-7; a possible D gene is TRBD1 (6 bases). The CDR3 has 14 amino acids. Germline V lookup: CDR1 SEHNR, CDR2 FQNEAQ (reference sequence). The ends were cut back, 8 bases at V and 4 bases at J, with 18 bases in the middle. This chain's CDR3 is CASSHWDNYYEQYF. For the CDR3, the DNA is TGTGCCAGCTCTCACTGGGACAACTATTACGAGCAGTACTTC.

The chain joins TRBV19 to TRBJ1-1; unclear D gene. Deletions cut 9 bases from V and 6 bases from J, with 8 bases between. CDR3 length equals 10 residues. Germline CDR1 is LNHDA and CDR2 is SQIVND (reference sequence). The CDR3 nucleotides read TGTGCCAGGCTCGACCCTGAAGCTTTCTTT. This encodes CARLDPEAFF.